These T cell receptor beta chains were read from a single sample in a study of T cell responses to AZD1222 COVID-19 vaccine. The assay was immunoSEQ multiplex PCR, and TCRdb's table has in-frame clones only and misses some. This table holds around 150,000 clones, 94% found once. The material was peripheral blood, obtained on day 0 of AZD1222 vaccination. The receptor source for this set is an adult in good health. CDR3s include the opening cysteine and the closing phenylalanine or tryptophan. A D gene is named only where the DNA matches it firmly. Not all rows give a size; the values are once, few, many and, for expanded clones, a class.

d_gene	abundance	j_gene	v_gene	CDR3nt	CDR3aa
TRBD2	NA	TRBJ2-1	TRBV4-1	TGCGCCAGCAGCCAAGGGCGGTCTAGCGGTTACAATGAGCAGTTCTTC	CASSQGRSSGYNEQFF
NA	NA	TRBJ1-4	TRBV29-1	TGCAGCGTTGACTTGGGCGAAGGCCCAAATGAAAAACTGTTTTTT	CSVDLGEGPNEKLFF
NA	NA	TRBJ1-1	TRBV29-1	TGCAGCGTTTCCGGGGGGCAAACTGAAGCTTTCTTT	CSVSGGQTEAFF
TRBD1	NA	TRBJ1-1	TRBV7-9	TGTGCCAGCAGCCCGAGGGGGGACAGGGGGCTCACTGAAGCTTTCTTT	CASSPRGDRGLTEAFF
NA	NA	TRBJ1-5	TRBV5-6	TGTGCCAGCAGCTTTGCCGGGGGTGACAATCAGCCCCAGCATTTT	CASSFAGGDNQPQHF
NA	NA	TRBJ1-2	TRBV24-1	TGTGCCACCAGTGGAGGATGGGTCCAGGGGCCCGACTATGGCTACACCTTC	CATSGGWVQGPDYGYTF
TRBD1	NA	TRBJ2-6	TRBV18	TGTGCCAGCTCACCCGACAGGGGATCTGGGGCCAACGTCCTGACTTTC	CASSPDRGSGANVLTF
NA	once	TRBJ1-1	TRBV7-3	TGTGCCAGCAGCCACGGCGCAGGCATGAACACTGAAGCTTTCTTT	CASSHGAGMNTEAFF
TRBD2	NA	TRBJ2-1	TRBV6-5	TGTGCCAGCAGTTTGACTAGCGGGTCTTACAATGAGCAGTTCTTC	CASSLTSGSYNEQFF
NA	NA	TRBJ1-6	TRBV5-1	TGCGCCAGCAGCTTTCAGACAAGCTCCTATAATTCACCCCTCCACTTT	CASSFQTSSYNSPLHF
NA	NA	TRBJ2-2	TRBV9	TGTGCCAGCACCCGTAGAGGGTCGTCAAACACCGGGGAGCTGTTTTTT	CASTRRGSSNTGELFF
TRBD2	NA	TRBJ2-1	TRBV5-3	TGTGCCAGAAGCCCGACCGGGACTAGCGGTTACAATGAGCAGTTCTTC	CARSPTGTSGYNEQFF
NA	NA	TRBJ1-4	TRBV7-8	TGTGCCAGCAGCTTAGCCAAAGATGCAACTAATGAAAAACTGTTTTTT	CASSLAKDATNEKLFF
TRBD1	NA	TRBJ2-3	TRBV5-1	TGCGCCAGCCGCATTATAGGGGGCTCAACAGATACGCAGTATTTT	CASRIIGGSTDTQYF
TRBD1	NA	TRBJ2-1	TRBV27	TGTGCCAGCAGTGGGACAGGCTCCTACAATGAGCAGTTCTTC	CASSGTGSYNEQFF
NA	NA	TRBJ1-1	TRBV4-2	TGTGCCAGCAGCCCGGAATTGGGCAGGACGAACACTGAAGCTTTCTTT	CASSPELGRTNTEAFF
TRBD1	NA	TRBJ1-3	TRBV5-1	TGCGCCAGCAGCTTGTTCTCAAACAGGGGAGGATCGGGAAACACCATATATTTT	CASSLFSNRGGSGNTIYF
NA	NA	TRBJ1-1	TRBV4-2	TGTGCCAGCAGCCAAGCCAACAGGGTTTGGGACACTGAAGCTTTCTTT	CASSQANRVWDTEAFF
NA	NA	TRBJ1-4	TRBV11-1	TGTGCCAGCAGCGCCCCGGAAAAACTGTTTTTT	CASSAPEKLFF
NA	NA	TRBJ2-1	TRBV27	TGTGCCAGCAGTTGGGGAGGGGGCCATGAGCAGTTCTTC	CASSWGGGHEQFF
NA	NA	TRBJ1-4	TRBV7-6	TGTGCCAGCAGCTTAACGCCCGATAGAGGGGCTACTAATGAAAAACTGTTTTTT	CASSLTPDRGATNEKLFF
TRBD1	NA	TRBJ1-4	TRBV5-1	TGCGCCAGCAGCTCACAGGGGCCGCCTAATGAAAAACTGTTTTTT	CASSSQGPPNEKLFF
NA	NA	TRBJ2-3	TRBV28	TGTGCCAGCAGTCCCTGGGGGGGGCCGTATACGCAGTATTTT	CASSPWGGPYTQYF
NA	NA	TRBJ1-1	TRBV7-9	TGTGCCAGCAGTACATTCCAGCTCGCTGAAGCTTTCTTT	CASSTFQLAEAFF
TRBD1	NA	TRBJ2-1	TRBV7-8	TGTGCCAGCAGCTCCGACAGGGAGTCCTACAATGAGCAGTTCTTC	CASSSDRESYNEQFF
TRBD2	NA	TRBJ2-1	TRBV7-9	TGTGCCAGCAGTTTTGGACTAGCGGGAAATGAGCAGTTCTTC	CASSFGLAGNEQFF
NA	NA	TRBJ2-1	TRBV11-2	TGTGCCAGCAGCAGCAACATCCCCTCCTACAATGAGCAGTTCTTC	CASSSNIPSYNEQFF
TRBD2	NA	TRBJ2-1	TRBV2	TGTGCCACCGGGACTAGCGGTTACAATGAGCAGTTCTTC	CATGTSGYNEQFF
NA	NA	TRBJ1-6	TRBV6-5	TGTGCCAGCAGTTACTCGGGAACCCTTTATAATTCACCCCTCCACTTT	CASSYSGTLYNSPLHF
NA	few	TRBJ1-1	TRBV5-1	TGCGCCAGCAAATACTCCGGGGCGAACACTGAAGCTTTCTTT	CASKYSGANTEAFF
NA	NA	TRBJ1-5	TRBV28	TGTGCCAGCAGTGAACAGGGTCCCCAGCATTTT	CASSEQGPQHF
TRBD1	NA	TRBJ1-3	TRBV4-1	TGCGCCAGCAGCCAATATACGGGACAGGGGGCTTCAGGTTCTGGAAACACCATATATTTT	CASSQYTGQGASGSGNTIYF
NA	NA	TRBJ1-1	TRBV7-6	TGTGCCAGCAGCTTACCTGGGATGAACACTGAAGCTTTCTTT	CASSLPGMNTEAFF
NA	NA	TRBJ1-2	TRBV28	TGTGCCAGCAGTTTATCTGGCCCGATATATGGCTACACCTTC	CASSLSGPIYGYTF
TRBD1	once	TRBJ2-2	TRBV7-2	TGTGCCAGCAGCATACAGGGGGGCGGGGAGCTGTTTTTT	CASSIQGGGELFF
NA	NA	TRBJ1-5	TRBV28	TGTGCCAGCAGTTTCGGCCGACGGGGGGTAGGCAATCAGCCCCAGCATTTT	CASSFGRRGVGNQPQHF
NA	NA	TRBJ1-4	TRBV4-1	TGCGCCAGCAGCCAATCTTTAGACACAACTCTGTTTTTT	CASSQSLDTTLFF
NA	NA	TRBJ1-1	TRBV29-1	TGCAGCGTTGAAGTAGCTCCAGGGAACACTGAAGCTTTCTTT	CSVEVAPGNTEAFF
NA	few	TRBJ1-4	TRBV4-3	TGCGCCAGCAGCCAAGAGGGGGTGGGGGAAAAACTGTTTTTT	CASSQEGVGEKLFF
TRBD1	once	TRBJ2-3	TRBV4-2	TGTGCCAGCAGCCAAGATTTTTACCAGGGGGGCACAGATACGCAGTATTTT	CASSQDFYQGGTDTQYF